The clone carrying this T cell receptor (beta chain) was counted only a few times. Its matching antigen is unknown. Mouse gene names and germline throughout. With the read ending 1 residue before the CDR3 end, the germline J gene is used to fill in that end. This entry belongs to a study of tissue T cells after allogeneic stem cell transplantation. Study-wide results and limits: Across patients, clones rarely overlapped, yet motif clusters were shared tissue-specifically. Within patients, tissue anatomy strongly shaped TCR repertoire composition.

Survey-depth TCRbeta CDR3 sequencing reported V/J genes and productive frequencies. The table came from immunoSEQ multiplex PCR; TCRdb's copy has only in-frame clones and leaves some out. Among about 7,400 clones listed, 60% to 70% were seen once. This CDR3 comprises 12 residues. V lost 3 bases to trimming and J lost 6 bases; unmatched junction nucleotides: 3. Germline V gene sequence: CDR1 FNHDT, CDR2 SITEND (reference sequence). This clonotype originated in a female BALB/c mouse in good health. For this strain, the MHC haplotype corresponds to H2-d. The V gene is TRBV19, the J gene TRBJ2-7, with TRBD2 identical over 7 bases. Sequenced: blood. The CDR3 is CASSRWGVEQYF. CDR3 DNA, as far as it was read: TGTGCCAGCAGTAGATGGGGGGTTGAACAGTAC.